Listed below are T cell receptor beta chains from one sample, sequenced in a study of T cells in Graves' hyperthyroidism and ophthalmopathy. TCRdb passed the multiplex PCR reads through MiXCR, listing each CDR3 protein once. The sample carries roughly 380,000 distinct CDR3 sequences, around a sixth recorded once. Specimen: blood. These receptor sequences come from a woman in her 40s with Graves' ophthalmopathy. CDR3s include the opening cysteine and the closing phenylalanine or tryptophan. Fields, in order: D gene, clone size, V gene, J gene, CDR3 protein, CDR3 DNA. The D gene is left open where the match is weak. Where a row states a size, it is once, few, many or the class of an expanded clone; other rows omit it.

D gene: -; clone size: few; V gene: TRBV20-1; J gene: TRBJ2-4; CDR3 protein: CSASPSTKTKNIQYF; CDR3 DNA: TGCAGTGCTAGCCCGTCGACGAAAACCAAAAACATTCAGTACTTC
D gene: -; clone size: many; V gene: TRBV7-2; J gene: TRBJ1-1; CDR3 protein: CASSFAGPGAFF; CDR3 DNA: TGTGCCAGCAGCTTTGCGGGGCCCGGAGCTTTCTTT
D gene: TRBD1; clone size: many; V gene: TRBV5-5; J gene: TRBJ2-5; CDR3 protein: CASSSRTGAQETQYF; CDR3 DNA: TGTGCCAGCAGCTCTCGGACAGGGGCCCAAGAGACCCAGTACTTC
D gene: -; clone size: many; V gene: TRBV7-2; J gene: TRBJ1-2; CDR3 protein: CASSLVEDANYGYTF; CDR3 DNA: TGTGCCAGCAGCCTTGTAGAGGACGCTAACTATGGCTACACCTTC
D gene: TRBD1; clone size: -; V gene: TRBV19; J gene: TRBJ2-1; CDR3 protein: CASSQKTGISYEQFF; CDR3 DNA: TGTGCCAGTAGTCAAAAGACAGGGATTAGTTATGAGCAGTTCTTC
D gene: -; clone size: many; V gene: TRBV10-3; J gene: TRBJ2-7; CDR3 protein: CAISESGRKYEQYF; CDR3 DNA: TGTGCCATCAGTGAGTCGGGTCGCAAGTACGAGCAGTACTTC
D gene: -; clone size: many; V gene: TRBV27; J gene: TRBJ2-7; CDR3 protein: CASSPRLASYEQYF; CDR3 DNA: TGTGCCAGCAGCCCCCGACTGGCCTCCTACGAGCAGTACTTC
D gene: -; clone size: many; V gene: TRBV4-3; J gene: TRBJ1-1; CDR3 protein: CASSQVLGRTEAFF; CDR3 DNA: TGCGCCAGCAGCCAAGTCCTTGGGCGCACTGAAGCTTTCTTT
D gene: -; clone size: once; V gene: TRBV6-5; J gene: TRBJ1-5; CDR3 protein: CASSSEGGRISNQPQHF; CDR3 DNA: TGTGCCAGCAGTTCCGAGGGGGGACGGATTAGCAATCAGCCCCAGCATTTT
D gene: -; clone size: many; V gene: TRBV6-5; J gene: TRBJ1-2; CDR3 protein: CASSYSSLGRNYGYTF; CDR3 DNA: TGTGCCAGCAGTTACTCGAGTCTAGGGCGGAACTATGGCTACACCTTC
D gene: -; clone size: once; V gene: TRBV6-2/TRBV6-3; J gene: TRBJ1-1; CDR3 protein: CASSKYRAEAFF; CDR3 DNA: TGTGCCAGCAGTAAATACAGGGCGGAAGCTTTCTTT
D gene: -; clone size: many; V gene: TRBV12-3/TRBV12-4; J gene: TRBJ1-2; CDR3 protein: CASSPRLYGYTF; CDR3 DNA: TGTGCCAGCAGTCCTCGCCTATACGGCTACACCTTC
D gene: -; clone size: many; V gene: TRBV6-2/TRBV6-3; J gene: TRBJ2-7; CDR3 protein: CASSSTMDPYEQYF; CDR3 DNA: TGTGCCAGCAGCTCTACTATGGATCCCTACGAGCAGTACTTC
D gene: -; clone size: many; V gene: TRBV7-2; J gene: TRBJ1-2; CDR3 protein: CASSRFVWATSDPSGYTF; CDR3 DNA: TGTGCCAGCAGCCGGTTCGTGTGGGCCACCTCGGACCCCTCTGGCTACACCTTC
D gene: -; clone size: many; V gene: TRBV2; J gene: TRBJ2-4; CDR3 protein: CASSPGYKNIQYF; CDR3 DNA: TGTGCCAGCAGCCCGGGATACAAAAACATTCAGTACTTC
D gene: TRBD1; clone size: -; V gene: TRBV5-1; J gene: TRBJ1-5; CDR3 protein: CASSADRGPNQPQHF; CDR3 DNA: TGCGCCAGCAGCGCGGACAGGGGGCCCAATCAGCCCCAGCATTTT
D gene: -; clone size: many; V gene: TRBV12-3/TRBV12-4; J gene: TRBJ1-5; CDR3 protein: CASSWTAVSNQPQHF; CDR3 DNA: TGTGCCAGCAGCTGGACAGCTGTTAGCAATCAGCCCCAGCATTTT
D gene: TRBD1; clone size: many; V gene: TRBV20-1; J gene: TRBJ2-7; CDR3 protein: CSARNLGTGASYEQYF; CDR3 DNA: TGCAGTGCTAGAAATCTTGGGACAGGGGCCTCGTACGAGCAGTACTTC
D gene: -; clone size: many; V gene: TRBV2; J gene: TRBJ2-5; CDR3 protein: CASSRPQQETQYF; CDR3 DNA: TGTGCCAGCAGTAGGCCACAGCAAGAGACCCAGTACTTC
D gene: -; clone size: many; V gene: TRBV24-1; J gene: TRBJ1-1; CDR3 protein: CATKPGAGTEAFF; CDR3 DNA: TGTGCCACCAAACCGGGGGCGGGCACTGAAGCTTTCTTT
D gene: -; clone size: many; V gene: TRBV6-1; J gene: TRBJ1-2; CDR3 protein: CASSVRPNYGYTF; CDR3 DNA: TGTGCCAGCAGTGTCCGGCCAAACTATGGCTACACCTTC
D gene: TRBD1; clone size: many; V gene: TRBV7-1; J gene: TRBJ1-2; CDR3 protein: CASSSLGSPGTGLANYGYTF; CDR3 DNA: TGTGCCAGCAGCTCTTTAGGATCTCCCGGGACAGGGTTAGCTAACTATGGCTACACCTTC
D gene: -; clone size: many; V gene: TRBV27; J gene: TRBJ2-7; CDR3 protein: CASSPAEQTYEQYF; CDR3 DNA: TGTGCCAGCAGTCCGGCGGAACAGACCTACGAGCAGTACTTC
D gene: -; clone size: many; V gene: TRBV12-3/TRBV12-4; J gene: TRBJ1-2; CDR3 protein: CASRYRLLGYGYTF; CDR3 DNA: TGTGCCAGCAGGTACAGGCTCCTTGGCTATGGCTACACCTTC
D gene: -; clone size: many; V gene: TRBV28; J gene: TRBJ2-7; CDR3 protein: CASSGGYSYEQYF; CDR3 DNA: TGTGCCAGCAGTGGAGGTTATTCCTACGAGCAGTACTTC
D gene: -; clone size: many; V gene: TRBV6-5; J gene: TRBJ2-2; CDR3 protein: CASSRFLESGELFF; CDR3 DNA: TGTGCCAGCAGTCGCTTCCTGGAATCCGGGGAGCTGTTTTTT
D gene: -; clone size: many; V gene: TRBV28; J gene: TRBJ2-7; CDR3 protein: CASSLDDSAYEQYF; CDR3 DNA: TGTGCCAGCAGTTTAGACGACAGTGCCTACGAGCAGTACTTC
D gene: -; clone size: many; V gene: TRBV20-1; J gene: TRBJ2-7; CDR3 protein: CSASFNSYEQYF; CDR3 DNA: TGCAGTGCTAGTTTCAACTCCTACGAGCAGTACTTC
D gene: -; clone size: many; V gene: TRBV9; J gene: TRBJ2-7; CDR3 protein: CASSVGWSSYEQYF; CDR3 DNA: TGTGCCAGCAGCGTAGGATGGAGCTCCTACGAGCAGTACTTC
D gene: -; clone size: many; V gene: TRBV5-6; J gene: TRBJ1-1; CDR3 protein: CASSLETRANTEASF; CDR3 DNA: TGTGCCAGCAGCTTGGAGACGCGGGCTAACACTGAAGCTTCCTTT
D gene: -; clone size: many; V gene: TRBV6-2/TRBV6-3; J gene: TRBJ1-5; CDR3 protein: CATNQGSSNQPQHF; CDR3 DNA: TGTGCCACCAATCAGGGGTCTAGCAATCAGCCCCAGCATTTT
D gene: -; clone size: few; V gene: TRBV11-2; J gene: TRBJ2-5; CDR3 protein: CASSLVGGVTETQYF; CDR3 DNA: TGTGCCAGCAGCTTAGTGGGGGGAGTAACGGAGACCCAGTACTTC
D gene: -; clone size: many; V gene: TRBV30; J gene: TRBJ2-7; CDR3 protein: CAWSLLGPEYEQYF; CDR3 DNA: TGTGCCTGGAGCTTACTGGGGCCGGAATACGAGCAGTACTTC
D gene: -; clone size: many; V gene: TRBV6-1; J gene: TRBJ1-2; CDR3 protein: CASSDKWEGGYGYTF; CDR3 DNA: TGTGCCAGCAGTGACAAATGGGAGGGCGGCTATGGCTACACCTTC
D gene: TRBD1; clone size: many; V gene: TRBV10-3; J gene: TRBJ1-2; CDR3 protein: CAIRVDRAGYGYTF; CDR3 DNA: TGTGCCATCAGGGTGGACAGGGCTGGCTATGGCTACACCTTC
D gene: -; clone size: -; V gene: TRBV6-5; J gene: TRBJ1-1; CDR3 protein: CATIYMNTEACF; CDR3 DNA: TGTGCCACCATTTATATGAACACTGAAGCTTGCTTT
D gene: TRBD2; clone size: many; V gene: TRBV5-1; J gene: TRBJ2-5; CDR3 protein: CASSPGLAVQETQYF; CDR3 DNA: TGCGCCAGCAGCCCGGGACTAGCAGTCCAAGAGACCCAGTACTTC
D gene: TRBD2; clone size: many; V gene: TRBV6-5; J gene: TRBJ2-7; CDR3 protein: CASLAGVQYEQYF; CDR3 DNA: TGTGCCAGCTTAGCGGGAGTACAGTACGAGCAGTACTTC
D gene: -; clone size: many; V gene: TRBV27; J gene: TRBJ2-7; CDR3 protein: CASSLSQGSTYEQYF; CDR3 DNA: TGTGCCAGCAGTTTATCCCAGGGGAGCACCTACGAGCAGTACTTC